Listed below are T cell receptor beta chains from one sample, sequenced in a study of Tregs in tolerant kidney transplant recipients. Data came from immunoSEQ multiplex PCR; TCRdb stores just in-frame clones and leaves some out. The sample carries roughly 68,000 clones, less than 90% recorded once. The sample comprised CD4+ T cells from blood. These receptors came from a human donor in good health. Both conserved end residues are part of each CDR3.

v_call: TRBV6-5; cdr3_aa: CASSGTGSEQYF
v_call: TRBV27; cdr3_aa: CASSFARSYNEQFF
v_call: TRBV6-5; cdr3_aa: CASSPQGADGNTIYF
v_call: TRBV2; cdr3_aa: CASSELSGAPYEQYF
v_call: TRBV18; cdr3_aa: CASSPVEGNYGYTF
v_call: TRBV19; cdr3_aa: CASSNPPFMNTEAFF
v_call: TRBV20-1; cdr3_aa: CSALTRDTQYF
v_call: TRBV7-2; cdr3_aa: CASSLGSGDTQYF
v_call: TRBV6-1; cdr3_aa: CASSQLAGWAGELFF
v_call: TRBV7-2; cdr3_aa: CASSQSLGTGRGELFF
v_call: TRBV7-9; cdr3_aa: CASSRQLYGYTF
v_call: TRBV12-5; cdr3_aa: CASGLRQDTQYF
v_call: TRBV14; cdr3_aa: CASSQDRGANIQYF
v_call: TRBV7-2; cdr3_aa: CASSFHRGRETQYF
v_call: TRBV15; cdr3_aa: CATSREGLSGSYNEQFF
v_call: TRBV19; cdr3_aa: CASSIEVAGGTNEQFF
v_call: TRBV6-1; cdr3_aa: CASSAATGHGYQPQHF
v_call: TRBV20-1; cdr3_aa: CSAGQPETQYF
v_call: TRBV4-2; cdr3_aa: CASSRAGEKLFF
v_call: TRBV19; cdr3_aa: CASKTGPTNEKLFF
v_call: TRBV28; cdr3_aa: CASNRGFGRTDTQYF
v_call: TRBV9; cdr3_aa: CASSVDGDTEAFF
v_call: TRBV25-1; cdr3_aa: CAAALTDTQYF
v_call: TRBV18; cdr3_aa: CASSPSGPPLISCTF
v_call: TRBV5-6; cdr3_aa: CASSPNSRRDYGYTF
v_call: TRBV6-5; cdr3_aa: CASTGDGYTF
v_call: TRBV10-3; cdr3_aa: CAIGGSGANVLTF
v_call: TRBV6-5; cdr3_aa: CASSYWVDYGYTF
v_call: TRBV7-3; cdr3_aa: CASSLSLSSTDTRYF
v_call: TRBV7-6; cdr3_aa: CASSTPPRNEQFF
v_call: TRBV18; cdr3_aa: CASSPGQGANIQYF
v_call: TRBV7-8; cdr3_aa: CASSLGRRNTEAFF
v_call: TRBV5-1; cdr3_aa: CASSQGTLDYEQYF
v_call: TRBV4-2; cdr3_aa: CASSQVSDPHGDTEAFF
v_call: TRBV5-4; cdr3_aa: CASSLAGGYNYGYTF
v_call: TRBV19; cdr3_aa: CASSASSGGAIGDTQYF
v_call: TRBV6-1; cdr3_aa: CASILGYGQYF
v_call: TRBV30; cdr3_aa: CAWSVSWGQPQHF
v_call: TRBV6-5; cdr3_aa: CASSYAGITPNTEAFF
v_call: TRBV5-8; cdr3_aa: CASSLDDRRFYGYTF
v_call: TRBV7-2; cdr3_aa: CASSLDAGGAPYEQYF
v_call: TRBV29-1; cdr3_aa: CSVREYDAQYF
v_call: TRBV2; cdr3_aa: CASSEDLADTNQPQHF
v_call: TRBV5-6; cdr3_aa: CASTQAGWGTEAFF
v_call: TRBV28; cdr3_aa: CASSSDRPSTDTQYF
v_call: TRBV18; cdr3_aa: CASSATQQETQYF
v_call: TRBV21-1; cdr3_aa: CASSKGQGGSAKNIQYF
v_call: TRBV5-1; cdr3_aa: CASSPTQETQYF
v_call: TRBV11-2; cdr3_aa: CASSLELGRGGETQYF